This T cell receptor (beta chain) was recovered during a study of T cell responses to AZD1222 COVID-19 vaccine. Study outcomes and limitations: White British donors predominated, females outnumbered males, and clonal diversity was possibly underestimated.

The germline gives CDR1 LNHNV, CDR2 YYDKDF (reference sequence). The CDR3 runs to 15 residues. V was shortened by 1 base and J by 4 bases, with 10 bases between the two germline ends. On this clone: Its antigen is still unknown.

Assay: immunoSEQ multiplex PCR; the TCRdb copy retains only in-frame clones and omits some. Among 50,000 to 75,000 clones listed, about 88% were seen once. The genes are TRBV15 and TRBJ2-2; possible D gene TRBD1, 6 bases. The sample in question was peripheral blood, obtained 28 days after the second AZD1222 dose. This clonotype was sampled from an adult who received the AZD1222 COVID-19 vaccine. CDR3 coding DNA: TGTGCCACCAGCAGAGGGGGGCCGGGCACCGGGGAGCTGTTTTTT. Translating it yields CATSRGGPGTGELFF.